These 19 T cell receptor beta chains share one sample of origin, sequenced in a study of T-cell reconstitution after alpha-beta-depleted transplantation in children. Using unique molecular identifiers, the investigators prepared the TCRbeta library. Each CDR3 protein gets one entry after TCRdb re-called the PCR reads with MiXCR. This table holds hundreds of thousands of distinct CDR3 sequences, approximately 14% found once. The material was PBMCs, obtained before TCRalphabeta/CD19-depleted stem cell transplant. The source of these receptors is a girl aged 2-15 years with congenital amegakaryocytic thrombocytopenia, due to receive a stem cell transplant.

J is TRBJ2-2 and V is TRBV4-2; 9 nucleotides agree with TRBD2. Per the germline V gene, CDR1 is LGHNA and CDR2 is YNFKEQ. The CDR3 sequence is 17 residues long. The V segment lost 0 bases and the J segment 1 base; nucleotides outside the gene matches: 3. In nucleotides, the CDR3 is TGTGCCAGCAGCCAAGAGCCTAGCGGGGTGAACACCGGGGAGCTGTTTTTT. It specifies CASSQEPSGVNTGELFF.

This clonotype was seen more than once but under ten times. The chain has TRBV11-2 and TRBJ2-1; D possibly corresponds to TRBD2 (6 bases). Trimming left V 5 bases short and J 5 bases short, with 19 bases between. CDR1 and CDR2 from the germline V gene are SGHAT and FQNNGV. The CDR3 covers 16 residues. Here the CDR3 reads CASSLQLASSHNEQFF. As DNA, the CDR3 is TGTGCCAGCAGCCTCCAGCTAGCGTCTTCGCACAATGAGCAGTTCTTC.

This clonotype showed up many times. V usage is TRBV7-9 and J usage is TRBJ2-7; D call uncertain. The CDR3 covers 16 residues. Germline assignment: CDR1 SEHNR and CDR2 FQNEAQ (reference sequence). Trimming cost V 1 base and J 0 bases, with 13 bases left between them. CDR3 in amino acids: CASSLVGQRLSYEQYF. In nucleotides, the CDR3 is TGTGCCAGCAGCTTAGTGGGCCAGCGCCTCTCCTACGAGCAGTACTTC.

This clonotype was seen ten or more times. The CDR3 loop is CSASVDEQFF. The DNA of the CDR3 is TGCAGTGCCTCGGTGGATGAGCAGTTCTTC. The gene calls are TRBV20-1 and TRBJ2-1; unclear D gene. Trimming took 6 bases from V and 8 from J, leaving 8 bases between them. There are 10 residues in the CDR3. The V gene's germline CDR1 is DFQATT and CDR2 SNEGSKA (reference sequence).

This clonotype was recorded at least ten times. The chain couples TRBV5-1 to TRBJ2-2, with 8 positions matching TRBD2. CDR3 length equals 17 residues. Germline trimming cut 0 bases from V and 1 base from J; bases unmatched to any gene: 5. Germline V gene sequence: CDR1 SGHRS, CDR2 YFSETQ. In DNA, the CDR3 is TGCGCCAGCAGCTTGGTGGCTAGCGGGCAGAACACCGGGGAGCTGTTTTTT. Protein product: CASSLVASGQNTGELFF.

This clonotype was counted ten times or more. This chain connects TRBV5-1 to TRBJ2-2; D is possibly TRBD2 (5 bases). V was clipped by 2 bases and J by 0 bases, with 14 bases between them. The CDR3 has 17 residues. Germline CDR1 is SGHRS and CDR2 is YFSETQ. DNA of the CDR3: TGCGCCAGCAGCTTTCTTGGCGGGCCTACGAACACCGGGGAGCTGTTTTTT. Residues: CASSFLGGPTNTGELFF.

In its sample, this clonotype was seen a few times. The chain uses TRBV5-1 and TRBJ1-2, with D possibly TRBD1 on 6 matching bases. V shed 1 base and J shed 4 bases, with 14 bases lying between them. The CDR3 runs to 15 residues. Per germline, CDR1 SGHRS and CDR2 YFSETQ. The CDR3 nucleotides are TGCGCCAGCAGCTTGCCGGCAGGGGACCTCTATGGCTACACCTTC. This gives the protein CASSLPAGDLYGYTF.

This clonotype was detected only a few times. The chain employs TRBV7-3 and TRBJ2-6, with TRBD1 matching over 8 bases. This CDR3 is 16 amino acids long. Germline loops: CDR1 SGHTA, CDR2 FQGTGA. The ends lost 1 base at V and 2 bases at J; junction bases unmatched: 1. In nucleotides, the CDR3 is TGTGCCAGCAGCTTAAGACAGGGGACTGGGGCCAACGTCCTGACTTTC. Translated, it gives CASSLRQGTGANVLTF.

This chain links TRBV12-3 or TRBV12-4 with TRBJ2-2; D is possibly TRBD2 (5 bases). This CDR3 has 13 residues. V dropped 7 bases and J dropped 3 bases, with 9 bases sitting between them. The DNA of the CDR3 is TGTGCCAGCACCGATAGCGACACCGGGGAGCTGTTTTTT. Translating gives CASTDSDTGELFF.

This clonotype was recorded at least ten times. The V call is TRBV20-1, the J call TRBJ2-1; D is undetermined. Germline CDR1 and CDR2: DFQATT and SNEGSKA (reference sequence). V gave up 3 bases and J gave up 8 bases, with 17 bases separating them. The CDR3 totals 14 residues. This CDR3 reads CSARLAKHRDEQFF. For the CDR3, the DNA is TGCAGTGCTAGGCTGGCGAAACATCGGGATGAGCAGTTCTTC.

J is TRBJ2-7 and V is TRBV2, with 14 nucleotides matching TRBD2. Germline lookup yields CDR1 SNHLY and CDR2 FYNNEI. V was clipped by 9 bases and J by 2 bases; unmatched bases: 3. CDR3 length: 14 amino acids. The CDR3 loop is CARGTSGSAYEQYF. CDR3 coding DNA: TGTGCCAGGGGGACTAGCGGGAGTGCCTACGAGCAGTACTTC.

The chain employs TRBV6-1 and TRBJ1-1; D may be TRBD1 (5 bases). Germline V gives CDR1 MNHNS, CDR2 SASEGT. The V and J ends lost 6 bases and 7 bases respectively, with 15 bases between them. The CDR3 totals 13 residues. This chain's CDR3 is CASRTPGRSEAFF. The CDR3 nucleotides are TGTGCCAGCAGAACACCGGGACGCAGTGAAGCTTTCTTT.

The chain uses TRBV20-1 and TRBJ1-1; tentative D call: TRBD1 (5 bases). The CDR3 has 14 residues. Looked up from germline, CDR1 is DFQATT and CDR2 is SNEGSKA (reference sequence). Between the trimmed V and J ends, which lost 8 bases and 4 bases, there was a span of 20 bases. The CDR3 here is CSPTGAGRGTEAFF. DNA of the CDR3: TGCAGTCCCACTGGGGCAGGGCGTGGCACTGAAGCTTTCTTT.

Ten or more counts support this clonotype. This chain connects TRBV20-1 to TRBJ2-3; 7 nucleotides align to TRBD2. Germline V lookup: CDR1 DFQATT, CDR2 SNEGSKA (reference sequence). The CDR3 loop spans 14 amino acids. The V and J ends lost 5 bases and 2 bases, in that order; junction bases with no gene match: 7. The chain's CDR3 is CSAPTREVTDTQYF. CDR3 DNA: TGCAGTGCTCCGACCCGGGAGGTCACAGATACGCAGTATTTT.

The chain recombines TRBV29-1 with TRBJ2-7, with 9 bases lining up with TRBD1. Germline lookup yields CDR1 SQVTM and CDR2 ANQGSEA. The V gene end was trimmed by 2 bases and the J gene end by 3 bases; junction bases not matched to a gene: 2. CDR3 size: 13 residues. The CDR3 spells CSVETGQGYEQYF. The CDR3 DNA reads TGCAGCGTTGAAACGGGACAGGGCTACGAGCAGTACTTC.

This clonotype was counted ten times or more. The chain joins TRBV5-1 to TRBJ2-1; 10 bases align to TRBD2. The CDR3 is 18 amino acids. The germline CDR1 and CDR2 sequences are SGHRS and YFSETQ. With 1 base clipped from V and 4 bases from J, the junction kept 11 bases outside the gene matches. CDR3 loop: CASSLTGSGLAPYNEQFF. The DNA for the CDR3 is TGCGCCAGCAGCTTGACAGGATCGGGACTAGCGCCTTACAATGAGCAGTTCTTC. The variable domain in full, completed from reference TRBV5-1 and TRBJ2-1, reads KAGVTQTPRYLIKTRGQQVTLSCSPISGHRSVSWYQQTPGQGLQFLFEYFSETQRNKGNFPGRFSGRQFSNSRSEMNVSTLELGDSALYLCASSLTGSGLAPYNEQFFGPGTRLTVL.

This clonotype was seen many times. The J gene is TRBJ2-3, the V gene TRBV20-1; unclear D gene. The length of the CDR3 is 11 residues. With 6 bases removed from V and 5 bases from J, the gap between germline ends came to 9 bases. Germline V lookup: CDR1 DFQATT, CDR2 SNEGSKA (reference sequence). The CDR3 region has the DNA TGCAGTGCCATTTCGGTAGATACGCAGTATTTT. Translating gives CSAISVDTQYF.

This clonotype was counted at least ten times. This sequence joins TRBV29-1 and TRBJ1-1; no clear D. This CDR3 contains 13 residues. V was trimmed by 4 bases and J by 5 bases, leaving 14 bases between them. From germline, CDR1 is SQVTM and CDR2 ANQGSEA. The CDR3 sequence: CSVGGPGPTEAFF. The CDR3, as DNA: TGCAGCGTTGGAGGCCCGGGCCCTACTGAAGCTTTCTTT. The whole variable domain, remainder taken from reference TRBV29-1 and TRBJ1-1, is SAVISQKPSRDICQRGTSLTIQCQVDSQVTMMFWYRQQPGQSLTLIATANQGSEATYESGFVIDKFPISRPNLTFSTLTVSNMSPEDSSIYLCSVGGPGPTEAFFGQGTRLTVV.

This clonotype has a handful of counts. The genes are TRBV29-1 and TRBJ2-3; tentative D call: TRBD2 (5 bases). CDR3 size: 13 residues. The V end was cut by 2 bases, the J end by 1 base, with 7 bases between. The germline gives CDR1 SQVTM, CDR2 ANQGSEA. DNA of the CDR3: TGCAGCGTTGAAATCGGGGGCACAGATACGCAGTATTTT. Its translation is CSVEIGGTDTQYF.